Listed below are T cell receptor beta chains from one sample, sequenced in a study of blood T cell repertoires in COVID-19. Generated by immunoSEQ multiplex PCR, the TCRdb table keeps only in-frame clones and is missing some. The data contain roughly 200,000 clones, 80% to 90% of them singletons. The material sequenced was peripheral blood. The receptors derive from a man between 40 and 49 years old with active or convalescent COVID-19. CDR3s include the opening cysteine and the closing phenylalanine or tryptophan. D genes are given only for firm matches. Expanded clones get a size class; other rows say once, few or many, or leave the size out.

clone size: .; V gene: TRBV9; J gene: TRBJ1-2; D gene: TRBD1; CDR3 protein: CASKGTGGFHGYTF; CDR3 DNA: TGTGCCAGCAAAGGAACAGGGGGCTTTCATGGCTACACCTTC
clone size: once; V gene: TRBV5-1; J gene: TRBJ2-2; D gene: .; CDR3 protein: CASSSWTVNTGELFF; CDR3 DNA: TGCGCCAGCAGCTCATGGACTGTTAACACCGGGGAGCTGTTTTTT
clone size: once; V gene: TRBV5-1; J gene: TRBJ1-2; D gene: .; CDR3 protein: CASSFSSTNYGYTF; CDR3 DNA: TGCGCCAGCAGCTTTAGCAGTACTAACTATGGCTACACCTTC
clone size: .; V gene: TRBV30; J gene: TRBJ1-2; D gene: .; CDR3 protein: CAWGGFSSDYGYTF; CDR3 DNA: TGTGCCTGGGGCGGGTTTTCAAGCGACTATGGCTACACCTTC
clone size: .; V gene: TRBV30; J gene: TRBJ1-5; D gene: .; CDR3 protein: CAWSKQGAQPQHF; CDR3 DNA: TGTGCCTGGAGTAAGCAGGGCGCTCAGCCCCAGCATTTT
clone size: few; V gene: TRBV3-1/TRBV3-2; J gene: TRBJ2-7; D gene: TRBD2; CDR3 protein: CASSLNLAGGEEQYF; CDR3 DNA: TGTGCCAGCAGCCTGAATCTAGCGGGAGGGGAAGAGCAGTACTTC
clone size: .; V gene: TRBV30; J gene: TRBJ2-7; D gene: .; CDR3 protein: CAWSGTPSYEQYF; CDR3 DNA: TGTGCCTGGAGTGGGACACCCTCCTACGAGCAGTACTTC
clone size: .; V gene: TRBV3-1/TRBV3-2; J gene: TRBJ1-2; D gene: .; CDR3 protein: CASSQERRAYTF; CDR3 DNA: TGTGCCAGCAGCCAAGAGAGGCGAGCCTACACCTTC
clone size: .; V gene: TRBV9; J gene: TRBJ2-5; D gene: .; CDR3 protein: CASSEQGGQETQYF; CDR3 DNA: TGTGCCAGCAGCGAGCAGGGGGGCCAAGAGACCCAGTACTTC
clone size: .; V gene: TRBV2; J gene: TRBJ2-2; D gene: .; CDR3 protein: CASRGQGLPGELFF; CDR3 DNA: TGTGCCAGCAGGGGTCAGGGCCTACCCGGGGAGCTGTTTTTT
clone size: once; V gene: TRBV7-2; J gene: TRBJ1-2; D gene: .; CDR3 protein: CASSLDMRQGPYYYGYTF; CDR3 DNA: TGTGCCAGCAGCTTAGACATGAGGCAGGGTCCGTACTACTATGGCTACACCTTC
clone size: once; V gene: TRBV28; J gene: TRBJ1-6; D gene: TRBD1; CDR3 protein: CASSGPGQHSPLHF; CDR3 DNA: TGTGCCAGCAGCGGACCGGGACAGCATTCACCCCTCCACTTT
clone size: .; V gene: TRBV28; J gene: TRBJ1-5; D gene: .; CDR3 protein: CASRAGLGGSQPQHF; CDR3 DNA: TGTGCCAGCAGGGCGGGACTGGGCGGTAGTCAGCCCCAGCATTTT
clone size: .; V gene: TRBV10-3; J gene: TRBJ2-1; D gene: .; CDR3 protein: CAISDRGQNEQFF; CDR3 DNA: TGTGCCATCAGTGATAGAGGGCAGAATGAGCAGTTCTTC
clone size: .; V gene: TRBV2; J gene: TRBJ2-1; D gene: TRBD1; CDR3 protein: CASPGQVINEQFF; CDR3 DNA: TGTGCCAGCCCGGGACAGGTCATCAATGAGCAGTTCTTC
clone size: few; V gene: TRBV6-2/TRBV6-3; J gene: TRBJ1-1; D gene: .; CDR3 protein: CASSYKRILNTEAFF; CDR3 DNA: TGTGCCAGCAGTTATAAGAGGATTTTGAACACTGAAGCTTTCTTT
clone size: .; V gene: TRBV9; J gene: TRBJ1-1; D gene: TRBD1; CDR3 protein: CASSADGGQMNTEAFF; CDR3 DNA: TGTGCCAGCAGCGCAGATGGGGGACAGATGAACACTGAAGCTTTCTTT
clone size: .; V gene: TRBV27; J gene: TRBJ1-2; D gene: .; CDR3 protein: CASSSDSFYGYTF; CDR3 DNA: TGTGCCAGCAGTTCGGACAGCTTCTATGGCTACACCTTC
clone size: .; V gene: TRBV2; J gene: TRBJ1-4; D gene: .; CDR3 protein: CASSEFGGEKLFF; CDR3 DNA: TGTGCCAGCAGTGAGTTCGGAGGGGAAAAACTGTTTTTT
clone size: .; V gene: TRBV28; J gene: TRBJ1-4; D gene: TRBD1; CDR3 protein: CASSQQGAGEKLFF; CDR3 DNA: TGTGCCAGCAGCCAACAGGGGGCAGGGGAAAAACTGTTTTTT
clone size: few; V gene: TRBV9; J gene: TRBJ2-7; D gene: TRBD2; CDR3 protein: CASSESSGGYEQYF; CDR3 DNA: TGTGCCAGCAGCGAGTCTAGCGGGGGGTACGAGCAGTACTTC
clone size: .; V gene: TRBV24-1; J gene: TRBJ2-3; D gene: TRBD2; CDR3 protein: CATSDTSQITSGGADTQYF; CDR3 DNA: TGTGCCACCAGTGACACGTCCCAAATCACTAGCGGGGGGGCAGATACGCAGTATTTT
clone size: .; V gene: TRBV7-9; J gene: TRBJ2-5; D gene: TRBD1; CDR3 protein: CASSPGQGVLQETQYF; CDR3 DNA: TGTGCCAGCAGCCCGGGACAGGGGGTGCTCCAAGAGACCCAGTACTTC
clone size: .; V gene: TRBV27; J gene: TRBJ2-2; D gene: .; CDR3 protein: CASSLIRTVNTGELFF; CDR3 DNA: TGTGCCAGCAGTTTAATTCGGACAGTCAACACCGGGGAGCTGTTTTTT
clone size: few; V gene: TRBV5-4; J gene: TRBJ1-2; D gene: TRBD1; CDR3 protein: CASSWGTAADYGYTF; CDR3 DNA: TGTGCCAGCAGCTGGGGGACAGCAGCAGACTATGGCTACACCTTC
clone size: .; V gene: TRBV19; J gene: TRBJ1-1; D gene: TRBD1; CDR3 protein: CASKSRIRTGDWRNTEAFF; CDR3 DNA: TGTGCCAGTAAAAGCCGAATAAGGACAGGGGATTGGAGAAACACTGAAGCTTTCTTT
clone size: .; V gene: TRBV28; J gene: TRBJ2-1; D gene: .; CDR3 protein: CASSQQAREQFF; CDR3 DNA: TGTGCCAGCAGTCAACAGGCTAGGGAGCAGTTCTTC
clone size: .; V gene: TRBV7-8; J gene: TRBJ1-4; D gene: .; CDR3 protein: CASSSDRLDEKLFF; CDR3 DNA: TGTGCCAGCAGCTCCGACAGGTTGGATGAAAAACTGTTTTTT
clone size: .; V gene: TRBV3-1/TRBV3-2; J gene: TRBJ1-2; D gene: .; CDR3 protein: CASSQGGGYTF; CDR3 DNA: TGTGCCAGCAGCCAGGGGGGTGGCTACACCTTC
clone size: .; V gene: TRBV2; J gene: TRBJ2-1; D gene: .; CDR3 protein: CASSLGGEQFF; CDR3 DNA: TGTGCCAGCAGCTTGGGGGGTGAGCAGTTCTTC
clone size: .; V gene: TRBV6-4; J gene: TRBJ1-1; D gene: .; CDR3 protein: CASSEQATTEAFF; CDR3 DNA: TGTGCCAGCAGTGAACAGGCGACCACTGAAGCTTTCTTT
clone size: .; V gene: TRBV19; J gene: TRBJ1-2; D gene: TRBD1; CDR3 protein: CASSSRDRLPNYTF; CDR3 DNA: TGTGCCAGTAGTTCTCGGGACAGGTTGCCCAACTACACCTTC
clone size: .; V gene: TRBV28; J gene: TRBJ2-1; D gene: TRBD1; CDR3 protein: CASLHGQASYNEQFF; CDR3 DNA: TGTGCCAGCCTCCACGGACAGGCCTCCTACAATGAGCAGTTCTTC
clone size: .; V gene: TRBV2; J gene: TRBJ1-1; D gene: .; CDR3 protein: CASSTRVNTEAFF; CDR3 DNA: TGTGCCAGCAGTACCAGGGTAAACACTGAAGCTTTCTTT
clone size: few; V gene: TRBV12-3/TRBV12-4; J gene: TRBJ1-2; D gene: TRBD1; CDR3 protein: CASSSHRGHGYTF; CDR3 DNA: TGTGCCAGCAGTTCCCACAGGGGTCACGGCTACACCTTC
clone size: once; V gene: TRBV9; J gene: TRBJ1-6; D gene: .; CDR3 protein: CASSVVGSYSPLHF; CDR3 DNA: TGTGCCAGCAGCGTAGTGGGCAGTTATTCACCCCTCCACTTT
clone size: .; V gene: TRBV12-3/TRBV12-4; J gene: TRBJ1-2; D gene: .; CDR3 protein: CASSSNGFDGYTF; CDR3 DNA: TGTGCCAGCAGTTCGAACGGTTTCGATGGCTACACCTTC
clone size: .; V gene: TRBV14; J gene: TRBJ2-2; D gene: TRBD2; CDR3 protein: CASSQEWTRGHGELFF; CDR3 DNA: TGTGCCAGCAGCCAAGAATGGACTAGGGGTCACGGGGAGCTGTTTTTT
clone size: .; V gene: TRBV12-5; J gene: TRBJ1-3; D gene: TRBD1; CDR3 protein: CASGPSGQGGGNTIYF; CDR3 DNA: TGTGCTAGTGGTCCCTCGGGACAGGGAGGAGGAAACACCATATATTTT
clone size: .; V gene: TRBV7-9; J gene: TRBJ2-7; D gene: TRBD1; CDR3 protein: CASSLAGGAWSYEQYF; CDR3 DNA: TGTGCCAGCAGCCTCGCAGGGGGCGCGTGGTCCTACGAGCAGTACTTC
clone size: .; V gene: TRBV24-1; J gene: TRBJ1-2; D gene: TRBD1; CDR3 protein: CATSDKWDSRMSYTF; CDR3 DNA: TGTGCCACCAGTGACAAGTGGGACAGCCGTATGAGCTACACCTTC
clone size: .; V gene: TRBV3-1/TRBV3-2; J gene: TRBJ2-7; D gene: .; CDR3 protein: CASSPFTDPGYEQYF; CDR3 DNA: TGTGCCAGCAGTCCCTTCACAGACCCTGGCTACGAGCAGTACTTC
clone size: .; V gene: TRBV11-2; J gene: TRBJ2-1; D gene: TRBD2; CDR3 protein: CASSLVRGGSAQFF; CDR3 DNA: TGTGCCAGCAGCTTAGTCCGGGGGGGGTCTGCCCAGTTCTTC
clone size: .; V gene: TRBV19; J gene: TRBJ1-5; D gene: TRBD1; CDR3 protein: CASSMGQGLYSNQPQHF; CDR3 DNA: TGTGCCAGTAGTATGGGACAGGGACTTTATAGCAATCAGCCCCAGCATTTT
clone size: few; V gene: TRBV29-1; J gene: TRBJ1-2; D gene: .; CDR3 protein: CSVDLGQGQGYTF; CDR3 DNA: TGCAGCGTTGACCTAGGTCAGGGACAAGGCTACACCTTC
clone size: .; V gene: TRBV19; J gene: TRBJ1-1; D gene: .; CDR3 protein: CASSPQTLGTEAFF; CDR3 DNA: TGTGCCAGTAGTCCACAGACCTTGGGCACTGAAGCTTTCTTT
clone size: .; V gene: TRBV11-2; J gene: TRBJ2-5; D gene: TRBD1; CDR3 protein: CASSLGTGKETQYF; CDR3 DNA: TGTGCCAGCAGCTTAGGGACAGGGAAGGAGACCCAGTACTTC
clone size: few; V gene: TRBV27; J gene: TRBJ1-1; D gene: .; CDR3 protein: CASSAAGTANTEAFF; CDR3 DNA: TGTGCCAGCAGTGCTGCCGGGACTGCGAACACTGAAGCTTTCTTT
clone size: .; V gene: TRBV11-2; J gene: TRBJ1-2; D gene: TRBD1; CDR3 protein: CASSFGTGGEGYTF; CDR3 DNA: TGTGCCAGCAGCTTCGGGACAGGGGGCGAAGGCTACACCTTC
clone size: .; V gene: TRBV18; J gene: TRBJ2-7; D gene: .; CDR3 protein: CASSPRTDAYEQYF; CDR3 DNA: TGTGCCAGCTCACCACGGACAGATGCCTACGAGCAGTACTTC
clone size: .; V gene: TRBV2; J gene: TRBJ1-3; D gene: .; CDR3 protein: CASSERNTIYF; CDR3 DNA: TGTGCCAGCAGTGAACGGAACACCATATATTTT
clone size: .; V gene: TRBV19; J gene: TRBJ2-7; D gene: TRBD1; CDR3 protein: CASSKLSTGDYSYEQYF; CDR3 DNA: TGTGCCAGTAGCAAACTATCGACAGGGGATTACTCCTACGAGCAGTACTTC
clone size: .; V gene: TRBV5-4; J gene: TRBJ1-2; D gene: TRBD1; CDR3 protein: CASSFRGPSYGYTF; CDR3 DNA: TGTGCCAGCAGCTTCAGGGGGCCTAGCTATGGCTACACCTTC
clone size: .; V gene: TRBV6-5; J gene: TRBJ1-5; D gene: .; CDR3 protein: CASSLSRLSPQHF; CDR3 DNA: TGTGCCAGCAGTCTTAGCAGATTGTCGCCCCAGCATTTT